This TCR beta chain was profiled in a study of blood T cell repertoires in COVID-19. Germline values: CDR1 MNHEY, CDR2 SMNVEV (reference sequence). CDR3 length: 16 residues. Losses at the gene ends were 4 bases for V and 1 base for J; bases not matched to a gene: 2. Sequenced by immunoSEQ multiplex PCR; TCRdb stores in-frame clones only, minus some. This table holds about 44,000 clones, around 87% found once. The V gene is TRBV27, the J gene TRBJ2-5; 14 bases are a match to TRBD2. The sequence came from a woman aged 80 or over in a cohort sampled during active or convalescent COVID-19. The sample comprised peripheral blood. The CDR3 region has the DNA TGTGCCAGCAGTTCGGGACTAGCGGGAGCCCAAGAGACCCAGTACTTC. Translated: CASSSGLAGAQETQYF.